The 3 T cell receptor beta chains below all came from one sample that was sequenced in a study of OX40 agonist ivuxolimab in advanced cancers. Profiled with immunoSEQ multiplex PCR; TCRdb holds only in-frame clones, not every one. The sample has around 71,000 clones; around 86% are singletons. This sample comprised CD4+ or CD8+ T cells sorted from blood, obtained in a trial of the OX40 agonist ivuxolimab. The receptors come from an adult with an advanced solid tumor such as melanoma, head and neck, liver or kidney cancer.

The V gene is TRBV18, the J gene TRBJ2-7; 11 bases agree with TRBD1. Germline loops: CDR1 KGHSH, CDR2 LQKENI. J lost 2 bases, V lost 2 bases, and 2 bases had no gene match. The CDR3 is made up of 15 amino acids. DNA of the CDR3: TGTGCCAGCTCACCAGGGACAGGGGGAACCTACGAGCAGTACTTC. This sequence encodes CASSPGTGGTYEQYF.

V gene TRBV28 combines with J gene TRBJ2-7; D perhaps matches TRBD1 (5 bases). V lost 3 bases and J lost 4, with 13 bases in between. Germline CDR1 is MDHEN and CDR2 is SYDVKM. This CDR3 comprises 14 residues. The CDR3 loop is CASSFQGLSYEQYF. As DNA, the CDR3 is TGTGCCAGCAGTTTTCAGGGCCTTTCGTACGAGCAGTACTTC.

V is TRBV6-1 and J is TRBJ1-2; 7 nucleotides align to TRBD1. The V gene end was trimmed by 6 bases and the J gene end by 4 bases; junction bases not matched to a gene: 8. Germline assignment: CDR1 MNHNS and CDR2 SASEGT. This CDR3 spans 14 amino acids. The CDR3 bases are TGTGCCAGCAGGTTACAGGGACAGAGCTATGGCTACACCTTC. This codes for CASRLQGQSYGYTF.